This passage covers 31 T cell receptor beta chains from one sample sequenced in a study of T-cell memory formation after mild COVID-19. TCRdb called the 5' RACE reads again in MiXCR, with one record for every CDR3 protein. Here the sample spans roughly 320,000 distinct CDR3 sequences, 28% being singletons. Sequencing input: PBMCs or a T cell subset sorted from them (not recorded which). The receptor source for this set is an adult woman who had mild COVID-19 (a few samples of this study predate the infection). Cell type and time point are not known.

This clonotype was detected only a few times. The chain has TRBV28 and TRBJ2-1; 7 nucleotides agree with TRBD2. Germline V gives CDR1 MDHEN, CDR2 SYDVKM. CDR3 length: 16 amino acids. With V trimmed by 6 bases and J by 7 bases, 15 bases remained unmatched. In DNA form, the CDR3 reads TGTGCCAGCAGCCGTCACTCGCGGGAGATAGATAATGAGCAGTTCTTC. Encoded protein: CASSRHSREIDNEQFF.

The gene calls are TRBV5-1 and TRBJ2-7, with 7 bases matching TRBD1. This CDR3 has 13 amino acids. The V segment lost 1 base and the J segment 6 bases; nucleotides outside the gene matches: 4. Germline assignment: CDR1 SGHRS and CDR2 YFSETQ. The CDR3 coding sequence is TGCGCCAGCAGCTTGCCCGGACAGGCCGAGCAGTACTTC. Protein sequence: CASSLPGQAEQYF. The variable domain in full, with the rest retrieved from reference TRBV5-1 and TRBJ2-7, is KAGVTQTPRYLIKTRGQQVTLSCSPISGHRSVSWYQQTPGQGLQFLFEYFSETQRNKGNFPGRFSGRQFSNSRSEMNVSTLELGDSALYLCASSLPGQAEQYFGPGTRLTVT.

This clonotype was counted a few times. Written as DNA, the CDR3 is TGCAGCGTGACTGGACTAGCGGGTTACTACGAGCAGTACTTC. Translated, it gives CSVTGLAGYYEQYF. The rearrangement uses TRBV29-1 and TRBJ2-7; 11 nucleotides line up with TRBD2. This CDR3 is 14 amino acids long. V shed 6 bases and J 3 bases; nucleotides not matched to a gene: 7. Germline assignment: CDR1 SQVTM and CDR2 ANQGSEA.

This clonotype was seen a few times. CDR3 nucleotides: TGTGCCAGCAGTTCAACTCGGCGGGGGGTGGCTAATGAAAAACTGTTTTTT. It codes for CASSSTRRGVANEKLFF. The V gene is TRBV12-3 or TRBV12-4, the J gene TRBJ1-4; possibly TRBD1 for D (5 bases). The V gene lost 4 bases and the J gene lost 3 bases, with 18 bases spanning the gap. This CDR3 region has 17 residues.

This clonotype showed up just once. This chain links TRBV12-3 or TRBV12-4 with TRBJ1-2; 10 positions agree with TRBD1. With 6 bases clipped from V and 4 bases from J, the junction kept 5 bases outside the gene matches. The CDR3 totals 14 residues. The CDR3 loop reads CASRRDRGPYGYTF. The CDR3 DNA follows: TGTGCCAGCAGGCGGGACAGGGGACCCTATGGCTACACCTTC.

This clonotype was seen only a few times. This chain links TRBV12-3 or TRBV12-4 with TRBJ2-7; possibly TRBD1 for D (5 bases). Between the trimmed V and J ends, which lost 6 bases and 5 bases, there was a span of 20 bases. The CDR3 covers 15 residues. The CDR3, as DNA: TGTGCCAGCAGCCCCGTAGGCAGGGCTTTCAACGAGCAGTACTTC. Translating it yields CASSPVGRAFNEQYF.

The genes are TRBV11-3 and TRBJ2-1; 7 nucleotides line up with TRBD1. The junction had 12 bases not matched to a gene; V was cut back by 4 bases and J by 12 bases. The CDR3 has 14 residues. Germline V gene data show CDR1 as SGHNT and CDR2 as YENEEA. The CDR3 loop is CASSYQDRWSRQFF. As DNA, the CDR3 is TGTGCCAGCAGCTACCAGGACAGGTGGTCGCGGCAGTTCTTC.

The gene calls are TRBV7-2 and TRBJ1-3; 7 bases are shared with TRBD1. With 1 base clipped from V and 4 bases from J, the junction kept 7 bases outside the gene matches. The CDR3 sequence is 16 residues long. Germline V gene lookup returns CDR1 SGHTA and CDR2 FQGNSA. CDR3 nucleotide sequence: TGTGCCAGCAGCTTAGGGGCAGGCAGGGGGGGAAACACCATATATTTT. Translation: CASSLGAGRGGNTIYF. The entire variable domain, with the rest obtained from reference TRBV7-2 and TRBJ1-3, is as follows: GAGVSQSPSNKVTEKGKDVELRCDPISGHTALYWYRQSLGQGLEFLIYFQGNSAPDKSGLPSDRFSAERTGGSVSTLTIQRTQQEDSAVYLCASSLGAGRGGNTIYFGEGSWLTVV.

The chain uses TRBV30 and TRBJ1-6; TRBD1 is a possible D gene (5 bases). The CDR3 consists of 17 residues. Per germline, CDR1 GTSNPN and CDR2 SVGIG (reference sequence). Trimming removed 5 bases at V and 10 bases at J, with 27 bases between. The CDR3 sequence is CAWATLRGLYSKSPLHF. CDR3 nucleotides: TGTGCCTGGGCGACCCTGAGGGGCCTCTACTCTAAGTCACCCCTCCACTTT.

The chain is built from TRBV3-1 and TRBJ1-1; 8 nucleotides align to TRBD1. The germline CDR1 and CDR2 sequences are LGHDT and YNNKEL (reference sequence). The CDR3 runs to 15 residues. The junction had 4 bases not matched to a gene; V was cut back by 2 bases and J by 2 bases. The CDR3 DNA follows: TGTGCCAGCAGCCAATGGGACAGGCGAAACACTGAAGCTTTCTTT. Amino acid sequence: CASSQWDRRNTEAFF.

This chain links TRBV12-3 or TRBV12-4 with TRBJ2-3; TRBD2 matches at 14 bases. The J segment lost 1 base and the V segment lost 4 bases, leaving 13 bases of the junction unmatched. The CDR3 has 20 amino acids. The CDR3 region has the DNA TGTGCCAGCAGTTCCAGACTAGCGGGAGGGCCAGGGTATGGCACAGATACGCAGTATTTT. It is translated as CASSSRLAGGPGYGTDTQYF.

V usage is TRBV29-1 and J usage is TRBJ1-2; D call uncertain. V lost 7 bases and J 6 bases, leaving 12 bases between the germline ends. CDR1 is SQVTM, CDR2 ANQGSEA, per germline. The CDR3 totals 11 residues. In DNA, the CDR3 is TGCAGCGGCCGAAGGCAGGATGGCTACACCTTC. Encoded protein: CSGRRQDGYTF.

This chain joins TRBV7-2 and TRBJ1-2; the match to TRBD1 covers 8 bases. The CDR3 sequence is 15 residues long. After removal of 1 base from V and 8 bases from J, the junction contained 9 bases not matched to a gene. Germline CDR1 is SGHTA and CDR2 is FQGNSA. The CDR3 coding sequence is TGTGCCAGCAGCTTAGTTTCCGGACAGGGATGGGGCTACACCTTC. Translation: CASSLVSGQGWGYTF.

CDR3 nucleotide sequence: TGTGCCAGCACCCCAGGGGGTTTGAGCACAGATACGCAGTATTTT. It codes for CASTPGGLSTDTQYF. V and J are TRBV9 and TRBJ2-3; 7 bases agree with TRBD1. J gave up 0 bases and V 6 bases, and 7 bases lay outside the gene matches. CDR3 length equals 15 residues. Germline V CDR1 and CDR2: SGDLS, YYNGEE. Drawing the rest from reference TRBV9 and TRBJ2-3, the complete variable domain is DSGVTQTPKHLITATGQRVTLRCSPRSGDLSVYWYQQSLDQGLQFLIQYYNGEERAKGNILERFSAQQFPDLHSELNLSSLELGDSALYFCASTPGGLSTDTQYFGPGTRLTVL.

This chain connects TRBV20-1 to TRBJ1-1; D gene ambiguous. The length of the CDR3 is 13 residues. Trimming cost V 5 bases and J 5 bases, with 15 bases left between them. CDR1 and CDR2 from the germline V gene are DFQATT and SNEGSKA (reference sequence). The CDR3 bases are TGCAGTGCTGTGGAGGAGATTCGAACTGAAGCTTTCTTT. Encoded protein: CSAVEEIRTEAFF.

V and J are TRBV12-3 or TRBV12-4 and TRBJ2-3; D ambiguous. The CDR3 has 13 residues. Trimming shortened V by 6 bases and J by 3 bases, and 10 bases separated the two germline ends. CDR3 amino acids: CASSGPITDTQYF. In DNA form, the CDR3 reads TGTGCCAGCAGCGGACCAATAACAGATACGCAGTATTTT.

The V gene is TRBV20-1, the J gene TRBJ2-7; D is unclear. The germline gives CDR1 DFQATT, CDR2 SNEGSKA (reference sequence). The CDR3 totals 13 residues. Trimming took off 2 bases at V and 2 bases at J, with 10 bases between the two ends. The CDR3, as DNA: TGCAGTGCTAGATGGGGTGAAGCCTACGAGCAGTACTTC. Protein: CSARWGEAYEQYF.

To note about this clonotype: This likely comes from a read error, as the CDR3 has no conserved phenylalanine or tryptophan at its end. This rearrangement joins TRBV12-3 or TRBV12-4 to TRBJ1-4; D remains ambiguous. V shed 2 bases and J shed 5 bases, with 6 bases lying between them. The CDR3 sequence is 13 residues long. CDR3 sequence (DNA): TGTGCCAGCAGTTTAAGGAACAATGAAAAACTGTTTTCT. It codes for CASSLRNNEKLFS.

The V gene is TRBV4-2, the J gene TRBJ1-2; D call uncertain. V shed 1 base and J shed 4 bases, with 10 bases lying between them. This CDR3 is built from 14 residues. CDR1 LGHNA and CDR2 YNFKEQ come from the germline V gene. The CDR3 loop reads CASSQGGLGYGYTF. In DNA form, the CDR3 reads TGTGCCAGCAGCCAAGGAGGGTTAGGCTATGGCTACACCTTC.

The gene calls are TRBV5-1 and TRBJ2-1; D call uncertain. CDR1 SGHRS and CDR2 YFSETQ come from the germline V gene. The CDR3 runs to 14 residues. The V and J ends lost 4 bases and 0 bases respectively, with 8 bases between them. The DNA of the CDR3 is TGCGCCAGCAGCAGCCCCCCCTCCTACAATGAGCAGTTCTTC. Translation gives CASSSPPSYNEQFF.

There are a few counts of this clonotype. This chain links TRBV5-5 with TRBJ1-5; no clear D gene. Germline CDR1 is SGHKS and CDR2 is YYEKEE (reference sequence). V was clipped by 4 bases and J by 0 bases, with 8 bases between them. The CDR3 is 14 residues long. In DNA form, the CDR3 reads TGTGCCAGCAGCGCGGAACTTAGCAATCAGCCCCAGCATTTT. Translated: CASSAELSNQPQHF.

The J gene is TRBJ1-3, the V gene TRBV29-1, with D possibly matching TRBD1 (5 bases). Germline CDR1 reads SQVTM; CDR2 reads ANQGSEA. There are 16 residues in the CDR3. Trimming removed 0 bases from V and 2 bases from J, with 14 bases in between. DNA of the CDR3: TGCAGCGTTGAAGATCTTAGGGAAGGGGCTGGAAACACCATATATTTT. This gives the protein CSVEDLREGAGNTIYF.

In its sample, this clonotype was seen a few times. V is TRBV12-3 or TRBV12-4 and J is TRBJ1-2; maybe TRBD1 (6 bases). The CDR3 contains 13 residues. Trimming took 5 bases from V and 4 from J, leaving 11 bases between them. For the CDR3, the DNA is TGTGCCAGCAGTCAAGGGGGGATCTATGGCTACACCTTC. Amino acid sequence: CASSQGGIYGYTF.

This chain uses TRBV21-1 with TRBJ2-3; the table's D call TRBD1 went unverified against the DNA. TRBV21-1 counts as a pseudogene. The CDR3 has 18 amino acids. The CDR3 loop reads CASSKARLGARGTDTQYF. The CDR3 DNA reads as TGTGCCAGCAGCAAAGCGCGGTTAGGGGCGCGGGGCACAGATACGCAGTATTTT.

The J gene is TRBJ1-6, the V gene TRBV5-6, with D uncertain. This CDR3 has 12 amino acids. V dropped 4 bases and J dropped 10 bases, with 9 bases sitting between them. CDR1 and CDR2 (germline): SGHDT, YYEEEE. The CDR3 bases are TGTGCCAGCAGCGGCGGAGGGTCACCCCTCCACTTT. The encoded protein is CASSGGGSPLHF.

The chain carries TRBV29-1 and TRBJ2-2; maybe TRBD2 (5 bases). CDR1 and CDR2 from the germline V gene are SQVTM and ANQGSEA. Trimming stripped 6 bases from V and 5 bases from J, with 13 bases between. This CDR3 is 13 amino acids long. The CDR3 protein is CSVGDPGTGELFF. The CDR3 bases are TGCAGCGTCGGGGATCCGGGGACCGGGGAGCTGTTTTTT.

This clonotype was seen only a few times. V usage is TRBV7-9 and J usage is TRBJ1-2; perhaps TRBD1 as D (5 bases). Per the germline V gene, CDR1 is SEHNR and CDR2 is FQNEAQ (reference sequence). V shed 5 bases and J shed 8 bases, with 18 bases lying between them. CDR3 length equals 14 residues. The CDR3 reads CASSPSGGLGGYTF. In nucleotides, the CDR3 is TGTGCCAGCAGCCCGAGTGGGGGACTGGGCGGCTACACCTTC.

The rearrangement joins TRBV2 to TRBJ2-7; either TRBD1 or TRBD2 may fit D (5 bases each). The V end lost 6 bases, the J end lost 1 base, and 13 bases lay between the germline ends. CDR3 length equals 14 residues. Germline CDR1 reads SNHLY; CDR2 reads FYNNEI. CDR3 in amino acids: CASRSGTPSYEQYF. Here the CDR3 DNA reads TGTGCCAGCAGGTCCGGGACGCCATCCTACGAGCAGTACTTC.

The J gene is TRBJ2-5, the V gene TRBV20-1; D may be TRBD1 or TRBD2 (6 bases each). Germline CDR1 DFQATT, CDR2 SNEGSKA (reference sequence). This CDR3 contains 13 residues. V dropped 4 bases and J dropped 7 bases, with 16 bases sitting between them. CDR3 sequence (DNA): TGCAGTGCTACCCCACCGGGGGCCGGGACCCAGTACTTC. Protein sequence: CSATPPGAGTQYF.

The chain is built from TRBV7-8 and TRBJ1-1; D not certain. Germline CDR1 and CDR2: SGHVS and FQNEAQ. The ends were cut back, 0 bases at V and 11 bases at J, with 19 bases in the middle. The CDR3 is made up of 15 amino acids. CDR3 amino acids: CASSLAARGGNGAFF. The CDR3 DNA follows: TGTGCCAGCAGCTTAGCGGCACGGGGAGGGAACGGGGCTTTCTTT.

The chain recombines TRBV7-9 with TRBJ2-6; D uncertain. V gave up 6 bases and J gave up 0 bases, with 15 bases separating them. The CDR3 has 17 residues. The V gene's germline CDR1 is SEHNR and CDR2 FQNEAQ (reference sequence). Here the CDR3 DNA reads TGTGCCAGCAGTTTGGACGGAACCATCTCTGGGGCCAACGTCCTGACTTTC. Its translation: CASSLDGTISGANVLTF.